This T cell receptor beta chain was recovered during a study of beta chain features in type 1 diabetes. This CDR3 is built from 12 residues. Trimming took 10 bases from V and 7 from J; bases not matched to a gene: 8. The V gene's germline CDR1 is MNHEY and CDR2 SVGAGI. Points from the study as a whole: Type 1 diabetes patients had fewer VDJ junction insertions and more deletions. Shorter TCRB CDR3s, moderately but significantly so, marked every one of the four CD4+ subsets in Type 1 diabetes patients. Patients and controls would be equally affected if PCR favored shorter templates. The naive, central memory and Treg TCRB repertoires of patients appeared to be more similar to one another than those of healthy donors.

Investigators reverse transcribed all isolated RNA, so they sequenced expressed TCRB transcripts. Some clones are missing from TCRdb's copy, which holds only in-frame ones; the method was immunoSEQ multiplex PCR. The table shows more than 300,000 clones, with around a tenth occurring only once. A remark on this clone: The antigen remains undetermined.

Averaging roughly 0.12 L, one heparinised blood draw came from each individual donor. This clonotype originated in a man aged 25 to 40 with type 1 diabetes. The V call is TRBV6-5, the J call TRBJ1-2; TRBD1 agrees at 8 bases. Sequencing was performed on central memory CD4+ T cells from blood. CDR3 sequence (DNA): TGTGCCACCCTAGGACAGGGCTCTGGCTACACCTTC. Translation gives CATLGQGSGYTF.